A single sample is the source of the 12 T cell receptor beta chains below, sequenced in a study of T cell repertoires in cytomegalovirus infection. Antigen specificity for these receptors is unknown. TCRdb used MiXCR to reprocess the reads, holding one entry per CDR3 protein. Among approximately 76,000 distinct CDR3 sequences, roughly 40% were seen once, and the ten largest hold approximately 95%. Sequencing was performed on CD8+ T cells from cultured PBMCs, taken from culture after CMV antigen stimulation. Receptor source: a human donor in good health (CMV status not recorded). Some clones in this sample may be carry-over from other donors' samples.

This rearrangement joins TRBV7-6 to TRBJ2-2; a weak D match, TRBD1 (6 bases). The CDR3 is 15 residues long. CDR1 is SGHVS, CDR2 FNYEAQ, per germline. V lost 3 bases, J lost 4 bases, and 12 bases lay in between. CDR3 in DNA: TGTGCCAGCAGCTTTGGGGGCGTGGGCACCGGGGAGCTGTTTTTT. It is translated as CASSFGGVGTGELFF.

This clonotype was counted a few times. This chain joins TRBV7-6 and TRBJ2-7; 8 bases are shared with TRBD1. Germline-derived CDR1 and CDR2 are SGHVS and FNYEAQ. V shed 4 bases, J shed 2 bases, and the junction held 7 bases outside the gene matches. The CDR3 has 15 residues. The CDR3 sequence: CASSWPGQETYEQYF. Written as DNA, the CDR3 is TGTGCCAGCAGCTGGCCGGGACAGGAAACCTACGAGCAGTACTTC. The variable domain in full, with the rest retrieved from reference TRBV7-6 and TRBJ2-7, is GAGVSQSPRYKVTKRGQDVALRCDPISGHVSLYWYRQALGQGPEFLTYFNYEAQQDKSGLPNDRFSAERPEGSISTLTIQRTEQRDSAMYRCASSWPGQETYEQYFGPGTRLTVT.

The V and J genes are TRBV4-3 and TRBJ1-2; 7 bases are shared with TRBD1. This CDR3 contains 17 residues. J lost 4 bases, V lost 0 bases, and 11 bases had no gene match. In germline, CDR1 is LGHNA, CDR2 YSLEER. CDR3 sequence reads: CASSQDWLEQGIYGYTF. DNA of the CDR3: TGCGCCAGCAGCCAAGATTGGCTTGAACAGGGGATCTATGGCTACACCTTC.

This clonotype was picked up a small number of times. The gene calls are TRBV6-2 or TRBV6-3 and TRBJ2-7; D is ambiguous. The V gene's germline CDR1 is MNHEY and CDR2 SVGEGT. V dropped 6 bases and J dropped 4 bases, with 16 bases sitting between them. This CDR3 is 14 amino acids long. DNA of the CDR3: TGTGCCAGCAGCTCACGCTACATAGGTTACGAGCAGTACTTC. As protein: CASSSRYIGYEQYF.

This clonotype was seen just once. The rearrangement uses TRBV10-3 and TRBJ2-3; D gene ambiguous. The germline CDR1 and CDR2 sequences are ENHRY and SYGVKD. V was shortened by 10 bases and J by 2 bases, with 13 bases between the two germline ends. The CDR3 length is 13 residues. The CDR3 loop reads CATTGGVTDTQYF. The CDR3 coding sequence is TGTGCCACCACCGGTGGGGTCACAGATACGCAGTATTTT.

The V and J genes are TRBV7-6 and TRBJ2-1, with D maybe TRBD1 (5 bases). The germline V and J ends were trimmed by 5 bases and 2 bases, with 13 bases remaining between them. This CDR3 has 15 amino acids. Germline CDR1 and CDR2: SGHVS and FNYEAQ. CDR3 nucleotides: TGTGCCAGCAGCGCCAGGGTTCGGGCCTACAATGAGCAGTTCTTC. Amino acid sequence: CASSARVRAYNEQFF. The whole variable domain, filled in from reference TRBV7-6 and TRBJ2-1, reads GAGVSQSPRYKVTKRGQDVALRCDPISGHVSLYWYRQALGQGPEFLTYFNYEAQQDKSGLPNDRFSAERPEGSISTLTIQRTEQRDSAMYRCASSARVRAYNEQFFGPGTRLTVL.

The sample holds many counts of this clonotype. This chain links TRBV5-1 with TRBJ2-2; 7 positions match TRBD1. Germline CDR1 and CDR2: SGHRS and YFSETQ. The junction had 4 bases not matched to a gene; V was cut back by 2 bases and J by 3 bases. The CDR3 sequence is 15 residues long. In DNA, the CDR3 is TGCGCCAGCAGCTTAATTACAGGGGACACCGGGGAGCTGTTTTTT. This translates into CASSLITGDTGELFF.

This clonotype was counted ten times or more. The gene calls are TRBV12-3 or TRBV12-4 and TRBJ2-7; tentative D call: TRBD2 (5 bases). This CDR3 spans 13 amino acids. Trimming left V 4 bases short and J 7 bases short, with 14 bases between. The CDR3 nucleotides read TGTGCCAGCAGTTACGATCACCCGGGGGAGCAGTACTTC. Amino acid sequence: CASSYDHPGEQYF.

This clonotype is a singleton in its sample. The chain uses TRBV4-1 and TRBJ2-3; 7 nucleotides agree with TRBD2. Germline V gives CDR1 MGHRA, CDR2 YSYEKL. This CDR3 spans 15 amino acids. J was trimmed by 1 base and V by 3 bases; bases with no gene match: 4. The CDR3 bases are TGCGCCAGCAGCCAGTTCACTAGCGGCACAGATACGCAGTATTTT. Protein sequence: CASSQFTSGTDTQYF.

The chain joins TRBV12-3 or TRBV12-4 to TRBJ2-3; 8 bases align to TRBD2. The CDR3 length is 14 residues. Unmatched junction bases numbered 1, after V lost 3 bases and J lost 2 bases. Written as DNA, the CDR3 is TGTGCCAGCAGTTTTAGCGGGGACACAGATACGCAGTATTTT. As protein: CASSFSGDTDTQYF.

There are a few counts of this clonotype. The rearrangement uses TRBV12-3 or TRBV12-4 and TRBJ2-3; no firm D call. This CDR3 spans 12 amino acids. The ends were cut back, 6 bases at V and 0 bases at J, with 4 bases in the middle. The CDR3 sequence is CASSPSTDTQYF. The CDR3 DNA reads as TGTGCCAGCAGCCCCAGCACAGATACGCAGTATTTT.

The J gene is TRBJ1-1, the V gene TRBV27, with a weak D call TRBD1 (5 bases). Trimming shortened V by 3 bases and J by 4 bases, and 12 bases separated the two germline ends. This CDR3 is built from 14 residues. CDR1 is MNHEY, CDR2 SMNVEV, per germline (reference sequence). The CDR3 loop is CASSLRGLITEAFF. CDR3 coding DNA: TGTGCCAGCAGTTTGCGGGGGTTGATCACTGAAGCTTTCTTT.